This T cell receptor beta chain is drawn from a study of PD-1 blockade in mismatch repair-deficient tumors. Study-level results: After pembrolizumab, tumor-resident clones rose rapidly, then generally contracted before radiologic responses.

Profiled with immunoSEQ multiplex PCR; TCRdb holds only in-frame clones, not every one. The sample carries fewer than 100,000 clones, roughly 80% recorded once. A few pembrolizumab responders had their TCRs sequenced. As regards this clone: Its antigen is not identified.

This CDR3 comprises 14 residues. The germline V and J ends were trimmed by 4 bases and 8 bases, with 17 bases remaining between them. Germline CDR1 MNHEY, CDR2 SMNVEV (reference sequence). The material was peripheral blood, obtained 12 weeks after starting pembrolizumab. The receptor was derived from an adult with mismatch repair-deficient cancer. The rearrangement uses TRBV27 and TRBJ1-2, with TRBD1 as a possible D gene (5 bases). CDR3 sequence (DNA): TGTGCCAGCAGTTCCCCGGGACGTACCATAGGCTACACCTTC. This gives the protein CASSSPGRTIGYTF.